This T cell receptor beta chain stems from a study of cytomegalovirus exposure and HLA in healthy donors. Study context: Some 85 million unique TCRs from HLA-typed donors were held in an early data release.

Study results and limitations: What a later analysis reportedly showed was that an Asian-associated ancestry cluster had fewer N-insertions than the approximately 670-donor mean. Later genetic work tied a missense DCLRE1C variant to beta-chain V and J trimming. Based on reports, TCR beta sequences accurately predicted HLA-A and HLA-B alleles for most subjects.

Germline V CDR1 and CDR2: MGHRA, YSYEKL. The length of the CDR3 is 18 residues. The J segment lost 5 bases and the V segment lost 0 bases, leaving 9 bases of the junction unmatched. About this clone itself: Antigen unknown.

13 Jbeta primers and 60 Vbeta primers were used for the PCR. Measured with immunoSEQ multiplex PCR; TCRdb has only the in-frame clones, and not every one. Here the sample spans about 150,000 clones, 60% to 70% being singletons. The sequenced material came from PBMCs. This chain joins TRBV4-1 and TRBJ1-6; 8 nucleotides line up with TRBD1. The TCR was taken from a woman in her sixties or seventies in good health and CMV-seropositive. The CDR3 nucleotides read TGCGCCAGCAGCCAAGATCCCCCCGACAGGGGCCATAATTCACCCCTCCACTTT. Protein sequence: CASSQDPPDRGHNSPLHF.